The 18 T cell receptor beta chains below all came from one sample that was sequenced in a study of OX40 agonist ivuxolimab in advanced cancers. Using immunoSEQ multiplex PCR, the repertoire was profiled, and TCRdb retains in-frame clones only, with some absent. The repertoire holds 22,000 or so clones, with around 78% as singletons. The specimen comprised CD4+ or CD8+ T cells sorted from blood, sampled in a trial of the OX40 agonist ivuxolimab. The receptors come from an adult with an advanced solid tumor such as melanoma, head and neck, liver or kidney cancer.

V and J are TRBV5-1 and TRBJ1-4; D unresolved. In germline, CDR1 is SGHRS, CDR2 YFSETQ. The ends were cut back, 4 bases at V and 7 bases at J, with 14 bases in the middle. CDR3 length equals 14 residues. The CDR3 DNA is TGCGCCAGCAGCCGCGTTTCAGACGGTGAAAAACTGTTTTTT. This translates into CASSRVSDGEKLFF. The full variable domain, in which reference TRBV5-1 and TRBJ1-4 provide the parts outside the CDR3, is KAGVTQTPRYLIKTRGQQVTLSCSPISGHRSVSWYQQTPGQGLQFLFEYFSETQRNKGNFPGRFSGRQFSNSRSEMNVSTLELGDSALYLCASSRVSDGEKLFFGSGTQLSVL.

The chain couples TRBV23-1 to TRBJ1-1; TRBD1 aligns across 9 bases. TRBV23-1 is placed among ORFs of uncertain function. The CDR3 is made up of 19 amino acids. The junction had 16 bases not matched to a gene; V was cut back by 0 bases and J by 5 bases. CDR3 in DNA: TGCGCCAGCAGTCAATCGCCGGTTACTTTACAGGGGGCTTGGACTGAAGCTTTCTTT. Translation: CASSQSPVTLQGAWTEAFF.

The chain couples TRBV28 to TRBJ2-1; tentatively, D is TRBD1 or TRBD2 (6 bases each). CDR1 is MDHEN, CDR2 SYDVKM, per germline. The CDR3 length is 12 residues. The V end was cut by 2 bases, the J end by 11 bases, with 10 bases between. The CDR3 region is CASSLPGAKQFF. CDR3 DNA sequence: TGTGCCAGCAGTTTACCGGGGGCCAAGCAGTTCTTC. The entire variable domain, with the rest obtained from reference TRBV28 and TRBJ2-1, is as follows: DVKVTQSSRYLVKRTGEKVFLECVQDMDHENMFWYRQDPGLGLRLIYFSYDVKMKEKGDIPEGYSVSREKKERFSLILESASTNQTSMYLCASSLPGAKQFFGPGTRLTVL.

The table lists this clone with a count of one. The chain joins TRBV19 to TRBJ1-1, with 8 nucleotides matching TRBD1. The V gene's germline CDR1 is LNHDA and CDR2 SQIVND (reference sequence). J gave up 0 bases and V 6 bases, and 9 bases lay outside the gene matches. The CDR3 sequence is 16 residues long. The CDR3 loop reads CASRTGAGFMNTEAFF. The CDR3 DNA reads as TGTGCCAGTAGGACAGGGGCTGGGTTTATGAACACTGAAGCTTTCTTT.

The V gene is TRBV10-3, the J gene TRBJ1-5; unclear D gene. This CDR3 region has 14 residues. V was cut by 8 bases and J by 4 bases, with 15 bases left in between. Germline V gene data show CDR1 as ENHRY and CDR2 as SYGVKD. CDR3 in amino acids: CAIQADSGNQPQHF. CDR3 DNA sequence: TGTGCCATCCAAGCTGACTCCGGGAATCAGCCCCAGCATTTT.

The chain joins TRBV7-2 to TRBJ2-7, with 7 nucleotides matching TRBD2. With V trimmed by 4 bases and J by 0 bases, 12 bases remained unmatched. Germline V CDR1 and CDR2: SGHTA, FQGNSA. This CDR3 comprises 17 residues. CDR3 nucleotide sequence: TGTGCCAGCAGCTCCCAAGCCCCTAGCGGTTCCTCCTACGAGCAGTACTTC. This gives the protein CASSSQAPSGSSYEQYF.

The J gene is TRBJ1-5, the V gene TRBV6-1, with 7 bases that match TRBD1. The CDR3 covers 14 residues. Trimming removed 6 bases from V and 4 bases from J; junction bases left unmatched: 6. Germline CDR1 and CDR2: MNHNS and SASEGT. CDR3 protein: CASRPTGPNQPQHF. The CDR3 nucleotides read TGTGCCAGCAGACCGACAGGGCCTAATCAGCCCCAGCATTTT.

The chain has TRBV29-1 and TRBJ2-2; 8 nucleotides match TRBD1. The CDR3 loop spans 19 amino acids. The germline CDR1 and CDR2 sequences are SQVTM and ANQGSEA. V trimming: 5 bases; J trimming: 0 bases; junction bases outside the gene matches: 17. CDR3 protein: CSVRDRQKENRANTGELFF. In DNA, the CDR3 is TGCAGCGTTCGGGACAGGCAAAAAGAAAACCGCGCGAACACCGGGGAGCTGTTTTTT.

The rearrangement links TRBV2 to TRBJ1-2; tentatively, D is TRBD1 (5 bases). Germline values: CDR1 SNHLY, CDR2 FYNNEI. The CDR3 is made up of 13 amino acids. Trimming left V 8 bases short and J 5 bases short, with 15 bases between. CDR3 in amino acids: CASWGLPQYGYTF. The CDR3 region has the DNA TGTGCCAGCTGGGGCCTACCCCAATATGGCTACACCTTC.

The J gene is TRBJ1-4, the V gene TRBV28; weak D call: TRBD1 (6 bases). Germline V gene sequence: CDR1 MDHEN, CDR2 SYDVKM. Trimming removed 3 bases at V and 7 bases at J, with 12 bases between. The CDR3 sequence is 14 residues long. CDR3 amino acids: CASSLSGQTEKLFF. The CDR3 DNA follows: TGTGCCAGCAGTTTGTCAGGACAGACTGAAAAACTGTTTTTT. The variable domain in full, completed from reference TRBV28 and TRBJ1-4, reads DVKVTQSSRYLVKRTGEKVFLECVQDMDHENMFWYRQDPGLGLRLIYFSYDVKMKEKGDIPEGYSVSREKKERFSLILESASTNQTSMYLCASSLSGQTEKLFFGSGTQLSVL.

This clone was found once. The chain employs TRBV11-2 and TRBJ2-7; D is unresolved. CDR1 and CDR2 (germline): SGHAT, FQNNGV. This CDR3 region has 13 residues. V shed 6 bases and J shed 2 bases, with 11 bases lying between them. CDR3 amino acids: CASSPDPTYEQYF. In DNA form, the CDR3 reads TGTGCCAGCAGTCCAGATCCCACCTACGAGCAGTACTTC.

The chain links TRBV6-4 to TRBJ1-1; D is possibly TRBD1 (6 bases). Germline V gene lookup returns CDR1 MRHNA and CDR2 SNTAGT. The CDR3 extends over 14 amino acids. V shed 6 bases and J shed 1 base, with 12 bases lying between them. The DNA of the CDR3 is TGTGCCAGCAGGGAAACAGGGAGGAACACTGAAGCTTTCTTT. The encoded protein is CASRETGRNTEAFF.

This sequence joins TRBV6-1 and TRBJ1-2; D is undetermined. V was shortened by 0 bases and J by 8 bases, with 13 bases between the two germline ends. There are 14 residues in the CDR3. CDR1 and CDR2 (germline): MNHNS, SASEGT. CDR3 sequence: CASSEAGTPRGYTF. CDR3 nucleotides: TGTGCCAGCAGTGAAGCGGGAACCCCACGGGGCTACACCTTC.

This chain links TRBV6-4 with TRBJ2-3; D is perhaps TRBD1 (5 bases). Germline V gene sequence: CDR1 MRHNA, CDR2 SNTAGT. V was trimmed by 3 bases and J by 4 bases, leaving 14 bases between them. CDR3 length equals 15 residues. The CDR3 sequence: CASSEGVQGPDTQYF. In DNA form, the CDR3 reads TGTGCCAGCAGTGAAGGGGTGCAGGGCCCAGATACGCAGTATTTT.

The chain joins TRBV5-1 to TRBJ2-3; D gene ambiguous. V gave up 0 bases and J gave up 0 bases, with 14 bases separating them. The CDR3 runs 17 residues. The germline V gene encodes CDR1 SGHRS and CDR2 YFSETQ. As DNA, the CDR3 is TGCGCCAGCAGCTTGGTGCCCGGAATACCTAGCACAGATACGCAGTATTTT. Encoded protein: CASSLVPGIPSTDTQYF.

This clone was seen more than once but under ten times. The CDR3 DNA sequence: TGCGCCAGCAGCCAAGCTTACAAAGCTTTCTTT. Translating gives CASSQAYKAFF. This chain joins TRBV4-1 and TRBJ1-1, with D uncertain. Trimming shortened V by 1 base and J by 9 bases, and 6 bases separated the two germline ends. Germline-derived CDR1 and CDR2 are MGHRA and YSYEKL. This CDR3 spans 11 amino acids.

The rearrangement uses TRBV6-5 and TRBJ2-5; the match to TRBD1 covers 9 bases. Germline V gene sequence: CDR1 MNHEY, CDR2 SVGAGI. CDR3 length: 15 amino acids. V lost 8 bases and J lost 5; bases outside the gene matches: 12. CDR3 sequence: CASLEPGQGSETQYF. Here the CDR3 DNA reads TGTGCCAGCCTCGAGCCGGGACAGGGATCGGAGACCCAGTACTTC.

The chain employs TRBV11-2 and TRBJ2-7; 8 bases align to TRBD1. This CDR3 spans 15 amino acids. V dropped 1 base and J dropped 5; count of bases not matched to a gene: 7. Germline lookup yields CDR1 SGHAT and CDR2 FQNNGV. The CDR3 DNA reads as TGTGCCAGCAGCTTAGGTCCCCAGGGGGCCGACGAGCAGTACTTC. Protein product: CASSLGPQGADEQYF.